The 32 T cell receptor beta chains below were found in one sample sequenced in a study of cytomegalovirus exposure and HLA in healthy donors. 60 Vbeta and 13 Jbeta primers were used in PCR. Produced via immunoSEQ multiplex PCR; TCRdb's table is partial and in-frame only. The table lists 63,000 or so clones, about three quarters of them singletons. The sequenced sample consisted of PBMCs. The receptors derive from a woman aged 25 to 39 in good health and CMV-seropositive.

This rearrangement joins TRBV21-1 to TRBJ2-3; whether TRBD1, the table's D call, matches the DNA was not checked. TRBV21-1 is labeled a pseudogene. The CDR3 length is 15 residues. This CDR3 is CASGYGTGDPDTQYF. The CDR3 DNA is TGTGCCAGCGGATACGGGACAGGGGACCCAGATACGCAGTATTTT.

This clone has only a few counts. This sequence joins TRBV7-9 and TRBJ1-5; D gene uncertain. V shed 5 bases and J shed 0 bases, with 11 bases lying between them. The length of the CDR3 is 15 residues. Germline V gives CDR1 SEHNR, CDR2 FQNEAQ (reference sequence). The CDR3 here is CASSASGDSNQPQHF. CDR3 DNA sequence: TGTGCCAGCAGCGCCAGTGGAGATAGCAATCAGCCCCAGCATTTT. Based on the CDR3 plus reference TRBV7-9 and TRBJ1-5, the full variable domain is DTGVSQNPRHKITKRGQNVTFRCDPISEHNRLYWYRQTLGQGPEFLTYFQNEAQLEKSRLLSDRFSAERPKGSFSTLEIQRTEQGDSAMYLCASSASGDSNQPQHFGDGTRLSIL.

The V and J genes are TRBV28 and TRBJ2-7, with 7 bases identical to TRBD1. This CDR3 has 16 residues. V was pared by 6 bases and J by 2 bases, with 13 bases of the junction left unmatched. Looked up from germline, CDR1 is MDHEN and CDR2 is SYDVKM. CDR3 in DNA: TGTGCCAGCAGGACCGCTGGTGTTCAGGGGGCCTACGAGCAGTACTTC. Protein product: CASRTAGVQGAYEQYF.

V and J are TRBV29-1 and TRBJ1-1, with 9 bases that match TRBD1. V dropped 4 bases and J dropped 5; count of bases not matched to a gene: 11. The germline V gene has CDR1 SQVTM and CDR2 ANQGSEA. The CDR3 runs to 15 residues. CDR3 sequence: CSVVFMSDRGTEAFF. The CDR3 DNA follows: TGCAGCGTTGTTTTCATGTCGGACAGGGGAACTGAAGCTTTCTTT.

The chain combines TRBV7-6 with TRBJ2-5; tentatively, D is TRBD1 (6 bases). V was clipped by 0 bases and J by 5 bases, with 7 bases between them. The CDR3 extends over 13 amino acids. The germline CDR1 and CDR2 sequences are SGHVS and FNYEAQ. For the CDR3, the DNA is TGTGCCAGCAGCTTAGCGAGGGGGGAGACCCAGTACTTC. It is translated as CASSLARGETQYF.

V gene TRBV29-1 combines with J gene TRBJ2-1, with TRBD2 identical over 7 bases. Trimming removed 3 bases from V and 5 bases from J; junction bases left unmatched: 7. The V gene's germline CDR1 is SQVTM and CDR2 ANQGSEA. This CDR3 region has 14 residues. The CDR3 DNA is TGCAGCGTTGACGGCCTAGCGGTGCACAATGAGCAGTTCTTC. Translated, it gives CSVDGLAVHNEQFF.

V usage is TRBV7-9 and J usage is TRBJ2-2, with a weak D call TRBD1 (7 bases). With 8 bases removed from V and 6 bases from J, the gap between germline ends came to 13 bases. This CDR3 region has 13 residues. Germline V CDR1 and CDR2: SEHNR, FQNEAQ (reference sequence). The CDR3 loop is CASRQGGAGELFF. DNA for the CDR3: TGTGCCAGCCGCCAGGGGGGAGCCGGGGAGCTGTTTTTT.

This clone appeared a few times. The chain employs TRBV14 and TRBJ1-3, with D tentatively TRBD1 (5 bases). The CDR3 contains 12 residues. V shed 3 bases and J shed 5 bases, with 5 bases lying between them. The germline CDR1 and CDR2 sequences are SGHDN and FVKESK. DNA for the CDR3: TGTGCCAGCAGCCAGGACAGAAACACCATATATTTT. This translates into CASSQDRNTIYF. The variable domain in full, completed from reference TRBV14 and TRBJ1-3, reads EAGVTQFPSHSVIEKGQTVTLRCDPISGHDNLYWYRRVMGKEIKFLLHFVKESKQDESGMPNNRFLAERTGGTYSTLKVQPAELEDSGVYFCASSQDRNTIYFGEGSWLTVV.

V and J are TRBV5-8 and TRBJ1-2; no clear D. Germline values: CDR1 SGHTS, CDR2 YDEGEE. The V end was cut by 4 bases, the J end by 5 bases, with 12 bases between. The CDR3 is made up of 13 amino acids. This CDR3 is CASSPAAAYGYTF. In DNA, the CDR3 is TGTGCCAGCAGCCCTGCGGCGGCTTATGGCTACACCTTC.

DNA for the CDR3: TGTGCCAGCAGCAGCAGGGGGTACGAGCAGTACTTC. Translated: CASSSRGYEQYF. The J gene is TRBJ2-7, the V gene TRBV6-5, with TRBD1 matching over 7 bases. Per germline, CDR1 MNHEY and CDR2 SVGAGI. This CDR3 is 12 amino acids long. J was trimmed by 4 bases and V by 6 bases; bases with no gene match: 3.

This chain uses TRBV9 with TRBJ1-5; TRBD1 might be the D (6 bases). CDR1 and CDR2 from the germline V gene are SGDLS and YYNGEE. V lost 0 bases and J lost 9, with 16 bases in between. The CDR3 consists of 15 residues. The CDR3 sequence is CASSVDGGRGGPQHF. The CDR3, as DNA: TGTGCCAGCAGCGTAGATGGGGGCCGGGGGGGGCCCCAGCATTTT.

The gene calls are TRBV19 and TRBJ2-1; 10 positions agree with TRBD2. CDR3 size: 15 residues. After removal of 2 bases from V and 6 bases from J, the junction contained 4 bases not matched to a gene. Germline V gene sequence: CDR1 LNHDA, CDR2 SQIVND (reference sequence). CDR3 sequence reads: CASSISGTSVNEQFF. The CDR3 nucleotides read TGTGCCAGTAGTATATCAGGGACTAGCGTCAATGAGCAGTTCTTC.

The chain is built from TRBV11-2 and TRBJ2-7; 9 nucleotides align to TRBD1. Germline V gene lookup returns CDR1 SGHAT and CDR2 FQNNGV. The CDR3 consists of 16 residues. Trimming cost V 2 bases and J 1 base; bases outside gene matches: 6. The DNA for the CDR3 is TGTGCCAGCAGCTTACGAATGGGGACAGGGTCCTACGAGCAGTACTTC. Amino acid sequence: CASSLRMGTGSYEQYF.

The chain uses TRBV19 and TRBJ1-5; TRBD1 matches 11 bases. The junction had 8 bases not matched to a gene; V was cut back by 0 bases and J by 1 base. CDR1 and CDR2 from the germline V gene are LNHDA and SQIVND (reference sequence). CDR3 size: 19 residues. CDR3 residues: CASSIEGQGGMRSNQPQHF. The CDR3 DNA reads TGTGCCAGTAGTATAGAGGGACAGGGGGGAATGAGAAGCAATCAGCCCCAGCATTTT.

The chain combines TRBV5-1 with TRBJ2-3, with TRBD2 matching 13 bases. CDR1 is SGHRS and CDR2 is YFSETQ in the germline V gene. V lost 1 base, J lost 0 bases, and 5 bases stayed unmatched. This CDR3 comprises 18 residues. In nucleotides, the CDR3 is TGCGCCAGCAGCTTGAAGACTAGCGGGAGGTCTAGCACAGATACGCAGTATTTT. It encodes CASSLKTSGRSSTDTQYF. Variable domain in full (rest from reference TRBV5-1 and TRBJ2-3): KAGVTQTPRYLIKTRGQQVTLSCSPISGHRSVSWYQQTPGQGLQFLFEYFSETQRNKGNFPGRFSGRQFSNSRSEMNVSTLELGDSALYLCASSLKTSGRSSTDTQYFGPGTRLTVL.

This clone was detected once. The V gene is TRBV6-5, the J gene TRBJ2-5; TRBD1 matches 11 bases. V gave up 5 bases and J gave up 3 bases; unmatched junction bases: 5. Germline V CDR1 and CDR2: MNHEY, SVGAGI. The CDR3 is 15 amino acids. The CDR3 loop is CASSPRDRGEETQYF. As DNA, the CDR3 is TGTGCCAGCAGTCCCAGGGACAGGGGGGAAGAGACCCAGTACTTC.

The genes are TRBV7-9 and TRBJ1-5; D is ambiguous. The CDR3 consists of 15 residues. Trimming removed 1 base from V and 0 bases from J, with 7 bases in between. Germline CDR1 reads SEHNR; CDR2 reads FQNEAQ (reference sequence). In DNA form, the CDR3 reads TGTGCCAGCAGCTTAGGAGAATATAGCAATCAGCCCCAGCATTTT. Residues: CASSLGEYSNQPQHF.

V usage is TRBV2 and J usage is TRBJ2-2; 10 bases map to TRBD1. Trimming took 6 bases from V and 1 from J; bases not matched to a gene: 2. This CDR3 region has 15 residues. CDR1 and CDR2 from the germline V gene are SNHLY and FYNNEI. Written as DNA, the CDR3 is TGTGCCAGCAGCGACAGGGGGCGGAACACCGGGGAGCTGTTTTTT. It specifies CASSDRGRNTGELFF.

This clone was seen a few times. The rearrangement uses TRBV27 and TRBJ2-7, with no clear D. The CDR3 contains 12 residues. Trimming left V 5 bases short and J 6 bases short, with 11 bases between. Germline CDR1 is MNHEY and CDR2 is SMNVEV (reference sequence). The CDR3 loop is CASSPTPGEQYF. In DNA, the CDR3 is TGTGCCAGCAGTCCAACCCCCGGCGAGCAGTACTTC.

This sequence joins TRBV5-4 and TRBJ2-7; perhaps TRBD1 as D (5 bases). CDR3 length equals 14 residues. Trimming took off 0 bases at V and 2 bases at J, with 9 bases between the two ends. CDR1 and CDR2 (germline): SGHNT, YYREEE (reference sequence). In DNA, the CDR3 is TGTGCCAGCAGCTTGGAGTACAGGCCCTACGAGCAGTACTTC. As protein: CASSLEYRPYEQYF.

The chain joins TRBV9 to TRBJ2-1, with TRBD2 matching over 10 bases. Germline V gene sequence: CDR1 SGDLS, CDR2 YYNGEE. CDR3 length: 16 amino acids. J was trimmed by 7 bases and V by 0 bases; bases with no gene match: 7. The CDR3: CASSVGLAGESNEQFF. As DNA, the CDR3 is TGTGCCAGCAGCGTAGGGCTAGCGGGAGAGAGTAATGAGCAGTTCTTC.

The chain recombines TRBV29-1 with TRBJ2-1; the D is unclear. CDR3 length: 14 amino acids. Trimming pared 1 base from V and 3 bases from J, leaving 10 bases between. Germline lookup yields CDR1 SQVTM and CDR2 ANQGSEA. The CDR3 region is CSVEGGGNYNEQFF. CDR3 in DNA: TGCAGCGTTGAAGGTGGCGGAAACTACAATGAGCAGTTCTTC.

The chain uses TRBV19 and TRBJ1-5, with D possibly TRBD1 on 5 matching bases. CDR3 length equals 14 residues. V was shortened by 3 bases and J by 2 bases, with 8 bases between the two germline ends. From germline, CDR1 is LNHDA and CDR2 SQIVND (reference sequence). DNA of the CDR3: TGTGCCAGTAGTATCAGGGATCGCAATCAGCCCCAGCATTTT. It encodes CASSIRDRNQPQHF.

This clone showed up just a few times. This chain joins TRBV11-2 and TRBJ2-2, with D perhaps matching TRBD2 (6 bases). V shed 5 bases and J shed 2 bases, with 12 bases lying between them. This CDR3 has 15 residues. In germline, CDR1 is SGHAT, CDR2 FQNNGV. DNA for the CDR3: TGTGCCAGCAGCCCCGGGACTTTCAACACCGGGGAGCTGTTTTTT. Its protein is CASSPGTFNTGELFF.

CDR3 in amino acids: CASSFREGYEQYF. CDR3 coding DNA: TGTGCCAGCAGCTTCCGGGAGGGATACGAGCAGTACTTC. The rearrangement joins TRBV7-3 to TRBJ2-7; 8 bases align to TRBD2. This CDR3 has 13 residues. Germline V gene lookup returns CDR1 SGHTA and CDR2 FQGTGA. The V segment lost 3 bases and the J segment 4 bases; nucleotides outside the gene matches: 2.

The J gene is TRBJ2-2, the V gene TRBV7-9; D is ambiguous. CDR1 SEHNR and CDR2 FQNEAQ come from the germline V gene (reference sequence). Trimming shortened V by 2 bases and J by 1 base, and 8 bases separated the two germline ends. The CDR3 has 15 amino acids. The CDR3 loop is CASSLSRRNTGELFF. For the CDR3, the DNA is TGTGCCAGCAGCTTATCCCGGAGGAACACCGGGGAGCTGTTTTTT.

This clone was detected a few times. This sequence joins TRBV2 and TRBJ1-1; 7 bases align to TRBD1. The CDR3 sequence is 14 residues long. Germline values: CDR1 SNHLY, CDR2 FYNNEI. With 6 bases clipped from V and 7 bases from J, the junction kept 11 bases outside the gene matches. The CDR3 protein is CASSPSGTDNEAFF. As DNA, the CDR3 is TGTGCCAGCAGCCCATCCGGGACAGACAATGAAGCTTTCTTT.

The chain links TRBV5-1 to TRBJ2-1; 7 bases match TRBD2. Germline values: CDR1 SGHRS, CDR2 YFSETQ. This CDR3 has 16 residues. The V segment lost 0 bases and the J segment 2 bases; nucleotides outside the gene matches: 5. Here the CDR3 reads CASSLASGTAYNEQFF. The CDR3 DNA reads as TGCGCCAGCAGCTTGGCCAGCGGGACTGCCTACAATGAGCAGTTCTTC. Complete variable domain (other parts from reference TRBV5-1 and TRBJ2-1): KAGVTQTPRYLIKTRGQQVTLSCSPISGHRSVSWYQQTPGQGLQFLFEYFSETQRNKGNFPGRFSGRQFSNSRSEMNVSTLELGDSALYLCASSLASGTAYNEQFFGPGTRLTVL.

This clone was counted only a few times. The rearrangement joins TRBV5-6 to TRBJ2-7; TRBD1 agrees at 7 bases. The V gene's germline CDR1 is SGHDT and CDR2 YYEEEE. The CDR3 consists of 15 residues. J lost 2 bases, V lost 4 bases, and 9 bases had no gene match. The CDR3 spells CASSSYRGKTYEQYF. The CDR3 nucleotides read TGTGCCAGCAGCAGTTACAGGGGTAAGACCTACGAGCAGTACTTC.

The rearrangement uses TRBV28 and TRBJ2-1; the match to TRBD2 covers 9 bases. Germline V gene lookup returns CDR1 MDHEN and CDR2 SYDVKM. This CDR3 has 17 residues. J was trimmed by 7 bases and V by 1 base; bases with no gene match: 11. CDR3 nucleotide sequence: TGTGCCAGCAGTTTATATCCTAGGACTAGCGTTGCTAATGAGCAGTTCTTC. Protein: CASSLYPRTSVANEQFF.

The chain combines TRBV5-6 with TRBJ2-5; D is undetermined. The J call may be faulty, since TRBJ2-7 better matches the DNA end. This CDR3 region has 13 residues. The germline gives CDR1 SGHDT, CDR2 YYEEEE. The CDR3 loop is CASSFPTLVEQYF. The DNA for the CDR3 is TGTGCCAGCAGCTTCCCCACCCTTGTCGAGCAGTACTTC.

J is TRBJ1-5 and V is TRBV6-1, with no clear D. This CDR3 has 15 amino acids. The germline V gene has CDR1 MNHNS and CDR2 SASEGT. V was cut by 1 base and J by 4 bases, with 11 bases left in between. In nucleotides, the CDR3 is TGTGCCAGCAGTGAAGTATCGAGAGGGAATCAGCCCCAGCATTTT. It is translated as CASSEVSRGNQPQHF.